The rows below give T cell receptor beta chains drawn from one sample of a study of OX40 agonist ivuxolimab in advanced cancers. Sequencing was performed with immunoSEQ multiplex PCR; in TCRdb, only in-frame clones are kept and a portion is missing. This sample has 86,000 or so clones, with about 91% found just once. Sequencing used CD4+ or CD8+ T cells sorted from blood, obtained in a trial of the OX40 agonist ivuxolimab. The receptors stem from an adult with an advanced solid tumor such as melanoma, head and neck, liver or kidney cancer. CDR3s include the opening cysteine and the closing phenylalanine or tryptophan. D genes are given only for firm matches. Where a row states a size, it is once, few, many or the class of an expanded clone; other rows omit it.

>-|-|TRBV6-1|TRBJ2-1
CASTEGGAIYEQFF
TGTGCCAGCACCGAAGGAGGGGCCATTTATGAGCAGTTCTTC
>-|-|TRBV5-1|TRBJ2-3
CASSLGVATGVDTQYF
TGCGCCAGCAGCTTGGGGGTCGCAACGGGAGTAGATACGCAGTATTTT
>-|-|TRBV4-1|TRBJ1-5
CASSQTGGVFPPQHF
TGCGCCAGCAGCCAAACTGGAGGGGTTTTTCCGCCCCAGCATTTT
>-|-|TRBV28|TRBJ1-2
CASSFWAEGGYTF
TGTGCCAGCAGTTTTTGGGCTGAGGGGGGCTACACCTTC
>-|-|TRBV6-6|TRBJ1-1
CASSYSPSEAFF
TGTGCCAGCAGTTACTCGCCATCTGAAGCTTTCTTT
>-|-|TRBV6-1|TRBJ1-1
CASGFYTDFAFF
TGTGCCAGCGGGTTTTACACAGATTTCGCTTTCTTT
>-|-|TRBV7-2|TRBJ2-2
CASSPRGGWTGELFF
TGTGCCAGCAGCCCTAGGGGGGGCTGGACCGGGGAGCTGTTTTTT
>TRBD2|-|TRBV5-1|TRBJ2-3
CASSFKLAGGGMTDTQYF
TGCGCCAGCAGCTTCAAATTAGCGGGGGGCGGGATGACAGATACGCAGTATTTT
>-|-|TRBV10-3|TRBJ2-2
CAIRSQDVSGELFF
TGTGCCATCAGAAGCCAGGATGTATCCGGGGAGCTGTTTTTT
>TRBD1|once|TRBV11-2|TRBJ2-3
CASSQGQGADTQYF
TGTGCCAGCAGCCAGGGACAGGGGGCAGATACGCAGTATTTT
>-|once|TRBV6-5|TRBJ1-4
CASRAMGSLNEKLFF
TGTGCCAGCAGGGCTATGGGCAGCCTAAATGAAAAACTGTTTTTT
>TRBD2|-|TRBV7-8|TRBJ2-7
CASSSQAGAYEQYF
TGTGCCAGCAGCTCCCAGGCGGGAGCCTACGAGCAGTACTTC
>-|-|TRBV10-1|TRBJ2-4
CASSESRGYENIQYF
TGCGCCAGCAGTGAGTCGAGAGGTTATGAAAACATTCAGTACTTC
>TRBD1|-|TRBV15|TRBJ1-2
CATSREKGDRASYGYTF
TGTGCCACCAGCAGAGAAAAGGGAGACAGGGCAAGCTATGGCTACACCTTC
>-|-|TRBV10-1|TRBJ1-1
CASRNTGNTEAFF
TGCGCCAGCCGAAACACAGGGAACACTGAAGCTTTCTTT
>-|once|TRBV21-1|TRBJ1-5
CASRISTGHQPQHF
TGTGCCAGCAGGATATCGACAGGGCATCAGCCCCAGCATTTT
>-|once|TRBV11-1|TRBJ1-2
CASSLAGRYGYTF
TGTGCCAGCAGCTTAGCAGGGCGCTATGGCTACACCTTC
>-|once|TRBV20-1|TRBJ2-5
CSAGGRETQYF
TGCAGTGCTGGGGGAAGGGAGACCCAGTACTTC
>TRBD1|-|TRBV4-1|TRBJ1-1
CASSLRDRANTEAFF
TGCGCCAGCAGCTTACGGGACAGGGCGAACACTGAAGCTTTCTTT
>TRBD1|-|TRBV28|TRBJ2-3
CATHSTGAIPDTQYF
TGTGCCACACATTCCACAGGGGCGATCCCGGATACGCAGTATTTT
>-|-|TRBV12-5|TRBJ1-4
CASGNPRGITTNEKLFF
TGTGCTAGTGGCAACCCCCGGGGAATAACAACTAATGAAAAACTGTTTTTT
>TRBD2|-|TRBV11-1|TRBJ2-1
CASSFTGLVILNEQFF
TGTGCCAGCAGCTTCACGGGACTAGTAATTCTCAATGAGCAGTTCTTC
>-|-|TRBV5-8|TRBJ1-1
CASSFGPGATRGTEAFF
-
>-|-|TRBV12-5|TRBJ1-5
CASGLVLAGGQPQHF
TGTGCTAGTGGTTTGGTACTGGCTGGGGGTCAGCCCCAGCATTTT
>TRBD2|-|TRBV18|TRBJ2-7
CASSPISGRALEQYF
TGTGCCAGCTCACCTATTAGCGGGAGGGCGTTAGAGCAGTACTTC
>TRBD1|-|TRBV19|TRBJ1-1
CASTLGQGGTEAFF
TGTGCCAGTACCCTTGGACAGGGGGGCACTGAAGCTTTCTTT
>-|-|TRBV15|TRBJ2-1
CATSPTRGIHNEQFF
TGTGCCACCAGCCCCACCCGAGGGATCCACAATGAGCAGTTCTTC
>-|-|TRBV5-6|TRBJ2-1
CASTGQPRGDEQFF
TGTGCCAGCACTGGACAACCCCGAGGGGATGAGCAGTTCTTC
>-|-|TRBV6-1|TRBJ1-4
CASRRTATNEKLFF
TGTGCCAGCAGAAGGACAGCCACGAATGAAAAACTGTTTTTT
>-|-|TRBV19|TRBJ2-7
CASSTRDFGQGYEQYF
TGTGCCAGTAGTACCAGGGACTTTGGGCAAGGATACGAGCAGTACTTC
>TRBD1|-|TRBV5-6|TRBJ2-1
CASSPGQGAYNEQFF
TGTGCCAGCAGCCCAGGGCAGGGGGCCTACAATGAGCAGTTCTTC
>TRBD2|-|TRBV5-1|TRBJ2-5
CASSWTGGTETQYF
TGCGCCAGCAGCTGGACGGGGGGGACAGAGACCCAGTACTTC
>-|-|TRBV5-6|TRBJ2-1
CASSPPRVNEQFF
TGTGCCAGCAGCCCCCCCCGGGTCAATGAGCAGTTCTTC
>-|-|TRBV5-1|TRBJ2-2
CASSLEGPGELFF
TGCGCCAGCAGCTTGGAGGGGCCCGGGGAGCTGTTTTTT
>-|-|TRBV7-9|TRBJ1-3
CASSFGTDGNTIYF
TGTGCCAGCAGCTTCGGAACAGACGGAAACACCATATATTTT
>-|once|TRBV6-6|TRBJ1-1
CASYRDGDTEAFF
TGTGCCAGTTACAGGGATGGGGACACTGAAGCTTTCTTT
>TRBD1|-|TRBV6-1|TRBJ1-2
CASSETGDRAGYTF
TGTGCCAGCAGTGAAACGGGGGACAGGGCTGGCTACACCTTC
>-|-|TRBV5-1|TRBJ2-7
CASALQVLNYEQYF
TGCGCCAGCGCACTACAGGTTCTTAACTACGAGCAGTACTTC
>-|-|TRBV5-1|TRBJ2-1
CASSFRRSSYNEQFF
TGCGCCAGCAGCTTCAGGAGGAGCTCCTACAATGAGCAGTTCTTC
>TRBD2|once|TRBV7-2|TRBJ2-7
CASSSRAGGAYEQYF
TGTGCCAGCAGCTCCCGGGCGGGAGGCGCCTACGAGCAGTACTTC
>-|-|TRBV5-1|TRBJ1-2
CASSLPQGEIYGYTF
TGCGCCAGCAGCTTGCCCCAGGGTGAGATCTATGGCTACACCTTC
>-|-|TRBV6-6|TRBJ2-7
CASSRSWTGPYEQYF
TGTGCCAGCAGTCGATCCTGGACGGGCCCCTACGAGCAGTACTTC
>-|-|TRBV7-2|TRBJ2-7
CASSRSASYEQYF
TGTGCCAGCAGCCGCTCTGCATCCTACGAGCAGTACTTC
>-|-|TRBV2|TRBJ2-7
CASSRSYEQYF
TGTGCCAGCAGTCGAAGTTACGAGCAGTACTTC
>-|-|TRBV11-2|TRBJ1-5
CASSLSGGQPQHF
TGTGCCAGCAGCTTATCGGGAGGTCAGCCCCAGCATTTT
>-|-|TRBV19|TRBJ1-1
CASSIDQTEAFF
TGTGCCAGTAGTATTGACCAGACTGAAGCTTTCTTT
>-|-|TRBV9|TRBJ2-2
CASSVKGTGELFF
TGTGCCAGCAGCGTAAAGGGTACCGGGGAGCTGTTTTTT
>-|-|TRBV11-3|TRBJ2-7
CASSRGGIRSSYEQYF
TGTGCCAGCAGTCGAGGGGGGATTAGGAGCTCCTACGAGCAGTACTTC
>-|-|TRBV5-6|TRBJ2-3
CASSLAENTQYF
TGTGCCAGCAGCTTGGCCGAAAATACGCAGTATTTT
>-|-|TRBV19|TRBJ1-2
CASSMQGNYGYTF
TGTGCCAGTAGTATGCAGGGGAACTATGGCTACACCTTC
>-|few|TRBV6-6|TRBJ1-5
CASRRAYSNQPQHF
TGTGCCAGCAGGCGAGCTTATAGCAATCAGCCCCAGCATTTT
>-|-|TRBV18|TRBJ2-7
CASSPGHEQYF
TGTGCCAGCTCACCAGGGCACGAGCAGTACTTC
>-|-|TRBV27|TRBJ1-2
CASSLKGGQGYGYTF
TGTGCCAGCAGTTTAAAAGGAGGGCAGGGCTATGGCTACACCTTC
>-|-|TRBV10-3|TRBJ2-7
CAISGVDGGSYEQYF
TGTGCCATCAGTGGGGTGGATGGAGGCTCCTACGAGCAGTACTTC
>TRBD2|-|TRBV5-1|TRBJ2-3
CASSLPTSASTDTQYF
TGCGCCAGCAGCTTGCCGACTAGCGCTAGCACAGATACGCAGTATTTT
>-|-|TRBV6-1|TRBJ2-7
CASSDLAGVEQYF
TGTGCCAGCAGTGATCTGGCCGGGGTCGAGCAGTACTTC
>-|-|TRBV10-2|TRBJ1-2
CASSERVNYGYTF
TGCGCCAGCAGTGAACGGGTTAACTATGGCTACACCTTC
>-|-|TRBV27|TRBJ2-4
CASSLRGTPIAKNIQYF
TGTGCCAGCAGTTTAAGGGGGACCCCTATAGCCAAAAACATTCAGTACTTC